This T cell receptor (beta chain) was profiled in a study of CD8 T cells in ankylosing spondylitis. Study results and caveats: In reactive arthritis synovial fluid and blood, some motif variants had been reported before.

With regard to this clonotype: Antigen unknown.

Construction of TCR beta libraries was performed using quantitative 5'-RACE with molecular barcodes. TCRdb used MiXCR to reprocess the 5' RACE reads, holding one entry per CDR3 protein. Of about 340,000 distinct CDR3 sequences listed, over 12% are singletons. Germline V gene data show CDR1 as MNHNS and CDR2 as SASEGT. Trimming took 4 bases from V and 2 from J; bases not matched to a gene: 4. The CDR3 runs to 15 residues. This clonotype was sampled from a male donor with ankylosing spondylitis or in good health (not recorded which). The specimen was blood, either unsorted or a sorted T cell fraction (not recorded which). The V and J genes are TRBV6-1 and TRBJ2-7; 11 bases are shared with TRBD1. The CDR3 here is CASSGGQGGPYEQYF. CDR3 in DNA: TGTGCCAGCAGTGGGGGACAGGGGGGACCCTACGAGCAGTACTTC.